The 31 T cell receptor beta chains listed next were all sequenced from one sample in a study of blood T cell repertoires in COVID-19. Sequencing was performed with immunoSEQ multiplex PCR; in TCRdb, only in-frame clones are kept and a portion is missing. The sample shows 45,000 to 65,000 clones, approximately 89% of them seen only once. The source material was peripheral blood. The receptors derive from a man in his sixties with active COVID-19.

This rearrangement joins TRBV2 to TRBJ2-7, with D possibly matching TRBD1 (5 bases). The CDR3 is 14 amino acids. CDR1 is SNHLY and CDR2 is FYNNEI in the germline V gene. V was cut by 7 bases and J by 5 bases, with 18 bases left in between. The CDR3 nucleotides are TGTGCCAGCAATTCTGACGTGGGGCGCAACGAGCAGTACTTC. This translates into CASNSDVGRNEQYF.

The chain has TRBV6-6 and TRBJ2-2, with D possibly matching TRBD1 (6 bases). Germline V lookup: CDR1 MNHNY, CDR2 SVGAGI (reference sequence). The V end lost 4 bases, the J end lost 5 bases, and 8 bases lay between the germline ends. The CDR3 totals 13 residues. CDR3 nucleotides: TGTGCCAGCAGTTCGACAGGAACCGGGGAGCTGTTTTTT. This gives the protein CASSSTGTGELFF.

The CDR3 loop reads CASSQGRSSYNEQFF. CDR3 bases: TGTGCCAGCAGCCAAGGGCGGAGCTCCTACAATGAGCAGTTCTTC. J is TRBJ2-1 and V is TRBV3-1 (or the pseudogene TRBV3-2); no reliable D call. Germline V CDR1 and CDR2: LGHDT, YNNKEL (reference sequence). The CDR3 consists of 15 residues. Between the trimmed V and J ends, which lost 1 base and 0 bases, there was a span of 7 bases.

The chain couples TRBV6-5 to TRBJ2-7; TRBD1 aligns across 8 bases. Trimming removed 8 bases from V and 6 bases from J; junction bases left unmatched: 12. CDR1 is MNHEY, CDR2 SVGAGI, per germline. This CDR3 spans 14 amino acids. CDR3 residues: CASRTGSESIEQYF. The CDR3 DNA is TGTGCCAGCCGGACAGGGTCAGAGTCAATCGAGCAGTACTTC.

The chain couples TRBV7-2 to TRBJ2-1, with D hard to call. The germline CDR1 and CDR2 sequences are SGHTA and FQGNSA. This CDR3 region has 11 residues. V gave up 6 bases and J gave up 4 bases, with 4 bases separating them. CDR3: CASSYYNEQFF. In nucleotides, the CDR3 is TGTGCCAGCAGTTATTACAATGAGCAGTTCTTC.

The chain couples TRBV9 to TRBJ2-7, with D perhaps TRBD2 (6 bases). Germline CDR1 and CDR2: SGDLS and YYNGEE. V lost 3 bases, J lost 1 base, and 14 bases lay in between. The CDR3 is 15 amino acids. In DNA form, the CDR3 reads TGTGCCAGCAGCGAATCCGGGGGACTTTCCTACGAGCAGTACTTC. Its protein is CASSESGGLSYEQYF.

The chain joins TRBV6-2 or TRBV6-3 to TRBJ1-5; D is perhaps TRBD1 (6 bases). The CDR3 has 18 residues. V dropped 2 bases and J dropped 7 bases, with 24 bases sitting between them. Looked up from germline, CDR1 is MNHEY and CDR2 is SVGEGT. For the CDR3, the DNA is TGTGCCAGCAGTTACGAGCCCCGGGACACCAGAAAATTGCAGCCCCAGCATTTT. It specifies CASSYEPRDTRKLQPQHF.

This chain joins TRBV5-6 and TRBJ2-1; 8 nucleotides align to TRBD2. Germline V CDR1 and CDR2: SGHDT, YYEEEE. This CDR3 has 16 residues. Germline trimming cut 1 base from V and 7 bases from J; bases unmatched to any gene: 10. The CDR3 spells CASSLIGGRSSNEQFF. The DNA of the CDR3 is TGTGCCAGCAGCTTGATAGGCGGGAGGTCTTCAAATGAGCAGTTCTTC. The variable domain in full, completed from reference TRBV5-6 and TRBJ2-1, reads DAGVTQSPTHLIKTRGQQVTLRCSPKSGHDTVSWYQQALGQGPQFIFQYYEEEERQRGNFPDRFSGHQFPNYSSELNVNALLLGDSALYLCASSLIGGRSSNEQFFGPGTRLTVL.

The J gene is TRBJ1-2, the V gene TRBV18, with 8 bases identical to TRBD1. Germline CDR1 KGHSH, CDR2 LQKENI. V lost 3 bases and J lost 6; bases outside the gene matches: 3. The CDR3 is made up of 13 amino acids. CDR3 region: CASSPDRANGYTF. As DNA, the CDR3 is TGTGCCAGCTCACCGGACAGGGCCAATGGCTACACCTTC. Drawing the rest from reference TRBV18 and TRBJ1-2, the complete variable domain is NAGVMQNPRHLVRRRGQEARLRCSPMKGHSHVYWYRQLPEEGLKFMVYLQKENIIDESGMPKERFSAEFPKEGPSILRIQQVVRGDSAAYFCASSPDRANGYTFGSGTRLTVV.

CDR3 residues: CASSLGTAMNTEAFF. The CDR3 nucleotides read TGTGCCAGCAGCCTGGGGACAGCGATGAACACTGAAGCTTTCTTT. The V and J genes are TRBV7-2 and TRBJ1-1, with 7 bases lining up with TRBD1. Germline-derived CDR1 and CDR2 are SGHTA and FQGNSA. The CDR3 loop spans 15 amino acids. V lost 5 bases and J lost 0; bases outside the gene matches: 6.

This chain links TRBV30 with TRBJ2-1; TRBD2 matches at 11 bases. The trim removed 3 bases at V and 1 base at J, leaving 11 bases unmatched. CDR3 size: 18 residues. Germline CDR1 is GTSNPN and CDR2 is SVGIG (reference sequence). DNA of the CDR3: TGTGCCTGGAGCAGGGGACTAGCGGAGGGGGGTTCCTACAATGAGCAGTTCTTC. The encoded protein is CAWSRGLAEGGSYNEQFF. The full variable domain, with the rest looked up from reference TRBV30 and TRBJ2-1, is SQTIHQWPATLVQPVGSPLSLECTVEGTSNPNLYWYRQAAGRGLQLLFYSVGIGQISSEVPQNLSASRPQDRQFILSSKKLLLSDSGFYLCAWSRGLAEGGSYNEQFFGPGTRLTVL.

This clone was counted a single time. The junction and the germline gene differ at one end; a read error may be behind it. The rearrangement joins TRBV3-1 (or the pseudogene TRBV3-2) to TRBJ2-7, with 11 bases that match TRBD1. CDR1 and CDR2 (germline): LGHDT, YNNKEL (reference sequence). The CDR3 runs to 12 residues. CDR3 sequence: CASRRTGGAIHF. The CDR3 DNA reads TGTGCCAGCAGACGGACAGGGGGCGCGATACACTTC.

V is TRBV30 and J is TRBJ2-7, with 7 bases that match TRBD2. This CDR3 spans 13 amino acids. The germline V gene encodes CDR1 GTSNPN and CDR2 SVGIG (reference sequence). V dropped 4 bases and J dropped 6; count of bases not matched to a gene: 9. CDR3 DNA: TGTGCCTGGACCGGCGCGGGGGAGGGCGAGCAGTACTTC. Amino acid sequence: CAWTGAGEGEQYF.

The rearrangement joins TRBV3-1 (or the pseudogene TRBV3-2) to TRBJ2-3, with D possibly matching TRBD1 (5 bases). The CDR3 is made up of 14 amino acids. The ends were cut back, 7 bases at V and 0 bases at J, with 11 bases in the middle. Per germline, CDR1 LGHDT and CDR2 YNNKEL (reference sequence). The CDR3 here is CASTQGTSTDTQYF. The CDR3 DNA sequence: TGTGCCAGCACCCAGGGCACTAGCACAGATACGCAGTATTTT.

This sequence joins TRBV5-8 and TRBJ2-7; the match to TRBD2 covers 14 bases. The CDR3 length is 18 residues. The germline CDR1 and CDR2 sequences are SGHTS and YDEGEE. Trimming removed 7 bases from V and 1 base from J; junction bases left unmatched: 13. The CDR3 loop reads CASATGTSGRGGSYEQYF. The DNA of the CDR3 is TGTGCCAGCGCAACCGGGACTAGCGGGAGAGGGGGGTCCTACGAGCAGTACTTC.

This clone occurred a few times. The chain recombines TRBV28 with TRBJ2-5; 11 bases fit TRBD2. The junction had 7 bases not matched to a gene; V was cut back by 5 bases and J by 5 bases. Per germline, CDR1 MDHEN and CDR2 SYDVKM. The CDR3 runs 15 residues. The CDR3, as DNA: TGTGCCAGCAGTATTAGCGGGAGGGCCGGGGAGACCCAGTACTTC. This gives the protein CASSISGRAGETQYF.

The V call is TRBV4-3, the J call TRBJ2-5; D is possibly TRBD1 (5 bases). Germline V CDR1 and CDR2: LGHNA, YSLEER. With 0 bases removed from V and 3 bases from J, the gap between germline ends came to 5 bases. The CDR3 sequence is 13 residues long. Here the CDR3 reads CASSQDREETQYF. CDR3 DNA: TGCGCCAGCAGCCAAGACAGGGAAGAGACCCAGTACTTC.

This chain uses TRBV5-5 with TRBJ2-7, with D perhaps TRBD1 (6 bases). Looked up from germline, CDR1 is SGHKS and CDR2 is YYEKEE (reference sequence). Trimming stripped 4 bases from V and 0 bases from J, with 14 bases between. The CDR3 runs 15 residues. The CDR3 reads CASSRAGVSSYEQYF. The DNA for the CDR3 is TGTGCCAGCAGCCGTGCAGGGGTTAGCTCCTACGAGCAGTACTTC.

The CDR3 DNA sequence: TGTGCCAGCTCAAGCCCGACGACAGGGGGCGCATACGATGGCTACACCTTC. Translating it yields CASSSPTTGGAYDGYTF. The gene calls are TRBV18 and TRBJ1-2; 10 nucleotides match TRBD1. Trimming cost V 5 bases and J 6 bases; bases outside gene matches: 15. Germline values: CDR1 KGHSH, CDR2 LQKENI. This CDR3 is built from 17 residues.

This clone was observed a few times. CDR3 sequence: CASSLYSRVRDEKLFF. The CDR3 nucleotides are TGTGCCAGCAGCTTATACAGCAGGGTTAGGGATGAAAAACTGTTTTTT. This chain connects TRBV7-2 to TRBJ1-4; weak D call: TRBD1 (5 bases). Trimming took 2 bases from V and 6 from J, leaving 16 bases between them. The germline gives CDR1 SGHTA, CDR2 FQGNSA. The CDR3 is 16 residues long. The full variable domain, its missing parts supplied by reference TRBV7-2 and TRBJ1-4, is GAGVSQSPSNKVTEKGKDVELRCDPISGHTALYWYRQSLGQGLEFLIYFQGNSAPDKSGLPSDRFSAERTGGSVSTLTIQRTQQEDSAVYLCASSLYSRVRDEKLFFGSGTQLSVL.

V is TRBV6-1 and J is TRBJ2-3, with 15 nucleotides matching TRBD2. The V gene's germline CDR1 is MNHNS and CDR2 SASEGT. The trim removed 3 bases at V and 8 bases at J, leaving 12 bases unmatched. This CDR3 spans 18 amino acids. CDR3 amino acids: CASSDAVSGLAGGGTQYF. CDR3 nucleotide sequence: TGTGCCAGCAGTGACGCTGTATCGGGACTAGCGGGAGGAGGTACGCAGTATTTT.

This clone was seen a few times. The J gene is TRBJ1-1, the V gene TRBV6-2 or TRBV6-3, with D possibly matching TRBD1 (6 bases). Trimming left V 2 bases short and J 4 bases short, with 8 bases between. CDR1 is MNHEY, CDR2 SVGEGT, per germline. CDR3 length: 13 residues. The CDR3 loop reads CASSYARGTEAFF. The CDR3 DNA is TGTGCCAGCAGTTACGCCAGGGGCACTGAAGCTTTCTTT.

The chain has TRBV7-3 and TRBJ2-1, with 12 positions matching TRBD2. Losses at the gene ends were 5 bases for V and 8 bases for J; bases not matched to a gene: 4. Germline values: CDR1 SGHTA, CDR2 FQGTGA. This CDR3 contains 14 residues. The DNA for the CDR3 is TGTGCCAGCAGCAGCGGACTAGCGGGATATGAGCAGTTCTTC. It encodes CASSSGLAGYEQFF.

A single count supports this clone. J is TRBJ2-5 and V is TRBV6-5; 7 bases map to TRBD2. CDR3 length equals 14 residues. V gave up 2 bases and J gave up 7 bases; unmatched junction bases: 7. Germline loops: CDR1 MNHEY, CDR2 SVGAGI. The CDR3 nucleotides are TGTGCCAGCAGTTACGGGGGGGTAGGCGGGACCCAGTACTTC. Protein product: CASSYGGVGGTQYF.

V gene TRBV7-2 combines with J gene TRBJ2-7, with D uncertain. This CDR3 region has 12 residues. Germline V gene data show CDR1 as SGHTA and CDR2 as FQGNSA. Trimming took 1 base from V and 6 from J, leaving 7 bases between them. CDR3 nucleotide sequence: TGTGCCAGCAGCTTAGTACAGATCGAGCAGTACTTC. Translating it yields CASSLVQIEQYF.

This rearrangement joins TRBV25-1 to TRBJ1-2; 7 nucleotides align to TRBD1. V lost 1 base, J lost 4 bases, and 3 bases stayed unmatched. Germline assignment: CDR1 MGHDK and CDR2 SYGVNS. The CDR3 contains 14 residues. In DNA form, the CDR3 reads TGTGCCAGCAGTGAATTAGGGGGCAGCTATGGCTACACCTTC. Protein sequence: CASSELGGSYGYTF.

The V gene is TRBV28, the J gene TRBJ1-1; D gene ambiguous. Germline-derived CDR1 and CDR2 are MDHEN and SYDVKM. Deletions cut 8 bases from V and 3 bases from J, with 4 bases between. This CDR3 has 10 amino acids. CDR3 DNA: TGTGCCAGCTCCTACACTGAAGCTTTCTTT. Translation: CASSYTEAFF.

The CDR3 DNA reads TGTGCCAGCAGCTTCCCCGGGACTAGGGCCCCCTACGAGCAGTACTTC. Translating gives CASSFPGTRAPYEQYF. V is TRBV7-2 and J is TRBJ2-7, with 8 positions matching TRBD2. CDR1 is SGHTA and CDR2 is FQGNSA in the germline V gene. The CDR3 length is 16 residues. V was clipped by 3 bases and J by 2 bases; unmatched bases: 9.

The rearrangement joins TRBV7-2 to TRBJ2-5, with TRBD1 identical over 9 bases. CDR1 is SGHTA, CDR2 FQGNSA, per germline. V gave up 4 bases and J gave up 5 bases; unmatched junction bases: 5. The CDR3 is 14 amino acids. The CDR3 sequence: CASSSGTGSETQYF. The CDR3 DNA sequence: TGTGCCAGCAGCTCCGGGACAGGGTCTGAGACCCAGTACTTC.

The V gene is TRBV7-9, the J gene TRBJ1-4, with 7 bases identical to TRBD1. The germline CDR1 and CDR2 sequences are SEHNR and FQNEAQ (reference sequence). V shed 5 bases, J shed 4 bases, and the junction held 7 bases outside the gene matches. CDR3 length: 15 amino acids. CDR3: CASSVGQVINEKLFF. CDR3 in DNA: TGTGCCAGCAGCGTCGGACAGGTTATTAATGAAAAACTGTTTTTT. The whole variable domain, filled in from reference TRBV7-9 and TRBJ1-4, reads DTGVSQNPRHKITKRGQNVTFRCDPISEHNRLYWYRQTLGQGPEFLTYFQNEAQLEKSRLLSDRFSAERPKGSFSTLEIQRTEQGDSAMYLCASSVGQVINEKLFFGSGTQLSVL.

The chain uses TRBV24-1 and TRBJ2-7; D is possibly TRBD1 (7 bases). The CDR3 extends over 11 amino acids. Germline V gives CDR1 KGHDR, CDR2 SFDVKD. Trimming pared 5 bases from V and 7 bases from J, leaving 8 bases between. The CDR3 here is CATSAGGEQYF. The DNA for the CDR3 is TGTGCCACCAGTGCAGGGGGGGAGCAGTACTTC.